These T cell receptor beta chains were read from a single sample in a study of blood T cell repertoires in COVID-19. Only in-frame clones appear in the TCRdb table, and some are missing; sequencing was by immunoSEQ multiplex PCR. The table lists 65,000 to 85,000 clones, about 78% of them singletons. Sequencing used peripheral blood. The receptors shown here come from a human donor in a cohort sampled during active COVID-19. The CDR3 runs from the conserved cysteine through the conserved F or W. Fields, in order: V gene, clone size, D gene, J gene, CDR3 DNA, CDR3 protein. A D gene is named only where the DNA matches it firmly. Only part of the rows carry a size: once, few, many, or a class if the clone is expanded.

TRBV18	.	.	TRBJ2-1	TGTGCCAGCTCACCTTCTGGAGGTAATGAGCAGTTCTTC	CASSPSGGNEQFF
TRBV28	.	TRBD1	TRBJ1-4	TGTGCCAGCAGTCGACAGGGGGGTGGAAAACTGTTTTTT	CASSRQGGGKLFF
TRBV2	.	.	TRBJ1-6	TGTGCCAGCGTGAGCCACGGGAGCTCCTATAATTCACCCCTCCACTTT	CASVSHGSSYNSPLHF
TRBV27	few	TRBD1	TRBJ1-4	TGTGCCAGCAGTCCCCGACAGGGTCGGGAAAAACTGTTTTTT	CASSPRQGREKLFF
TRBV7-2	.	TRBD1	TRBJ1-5	TGTGCCAGCAGCCCTTGGACAGGATCGGATCAGCCCCAGCATTTT	CASSPWTGSDQPQHF
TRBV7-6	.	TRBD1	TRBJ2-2	TGTGCCAGCAGCTCTACGACAGGGATCACCGGGGAGCTGTTTTTT	CASSSTTGITGELFF
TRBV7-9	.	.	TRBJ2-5	TGTGCCAGCACCGCTTTCCCGTCCAGGGCGCGTATCCAGTACTTC	CASTAFPSRARIQYF
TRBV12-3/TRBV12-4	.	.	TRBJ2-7	TGTGCCAGCAGTTTTGGGAGCTACGAGCAGTACTTC	CASSFGSYEQYF
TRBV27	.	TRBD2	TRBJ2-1	TGTGCCAGCAGTTTACTAGCGGGAGTCGTTAATGAGCAGTTCTTC	CASSLLAGVVNEQFF
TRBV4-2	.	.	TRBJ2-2	TGTGCCAGCAGCCAAGACGGGGGGAACACCGGGGAGCTGTTTTTT	CASSQDGGNTGELFF
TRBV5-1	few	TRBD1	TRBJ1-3	TGCGCCAGCAGCTTGGGACAGGGAGGAAACACCATATATTTT	CASSLGQGGNTIYF
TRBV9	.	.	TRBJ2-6	TGTGCCAGCAGCCTCCCGGCTAGGGGGAATGCTGGGGCCAACGTCCTGACTTTC	CASSLPARGNAGANVLTF
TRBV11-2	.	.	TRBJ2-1	TGTGCCAGCAGCTTCCAGCGGGAGCAGTTCTTC	CASSFQREQFF
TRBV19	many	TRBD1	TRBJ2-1	TGTGCCAGTAGTAGCACAGGGGCCTCCTACAATGAGCAGTTCTTC	CASSSTGASYNEQFF
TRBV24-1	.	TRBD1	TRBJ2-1	TGTGCCACCAGTGATAGACAGGGGGCTGACAATGAGCAGTTCTTC	CATSDRQGADNEQFF
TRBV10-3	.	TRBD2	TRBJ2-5	TGTGCCATCGGCTTTAGCGGGAGATCCGAGACCCAGTACTTC	CAIGFSGRSETQYF
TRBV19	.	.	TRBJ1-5	TGTGCCAGTAGTATTAAAACATCTTATAGCAATCAGCCCCAGCATTTT	CASSIKTSYSNQPQHF
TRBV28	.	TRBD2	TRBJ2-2	TGTGCCAGCAGTCCCGGGGGGAGGGGAGGAACCGGGGAGCTGTTTTTT	CASSPGGRGGTGELFF
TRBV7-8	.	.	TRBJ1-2	TGTGCCAGCAGCTTAGCACCTCTAGGGGACTATGGCTACACCTTC	CASSLAPLGDYGYTF
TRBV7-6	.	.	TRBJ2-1	TGTGCCAGCAGCTTGGCGGATAATGAGCAGTTCTTC	CASSLADNEQFF
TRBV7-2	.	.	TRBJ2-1	TGTGCCAGCAGCTTCCAGGGTGAAGGGGAGCAGTTCTTC	CASSFQGEGEQFF
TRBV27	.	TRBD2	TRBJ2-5	TGTGCCAGCAGTTTGAGCGGGGGGATCCAAGAGACCCAGTACTTC	CASSLSGGIQETQYF
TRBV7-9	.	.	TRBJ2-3	TGTGCCAGCAGCTTACCGGGGGAGACCGCCCATAGCACAGATACGCAGTATTTT	CASSLPGETAHSTDTQYF
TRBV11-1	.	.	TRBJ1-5	TGTGCCAGCAGCTTAGGGGCCGATAGCAATCAGCCCCAGCATTTT	CASSLGADSNQPQHF
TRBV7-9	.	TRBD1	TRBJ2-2	TGTGCCAGCAGCTTAGCTAGAGGACAGGGAGGCACCGGGGAGCTGTTTTTT	CASSLARGQGGTGELFF
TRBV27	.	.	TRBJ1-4	TGTGCCAGCAGTTTATCTGCGGTAACTAATGAAAAACTGTTTTTT	CASSLSAVTNEKLFF
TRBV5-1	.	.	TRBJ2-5	TGCGCCAGCAGCTCGCAAGAGACCCAGTACTTC	CASSSQETQYF
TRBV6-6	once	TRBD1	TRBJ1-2	TGTGCCAGCAGATCGGGACAGGCATTCTATGGCTACACCTTC	CASRSGQAFYGYTF
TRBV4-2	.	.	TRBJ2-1	TGTGCCAGCAGCCAAGGACTAGGTTCCTACAATGAGCAGTTCTTC	CASSQGLGSYNEQFF
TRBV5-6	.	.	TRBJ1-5	TGTGCCAGCAGCTGGGGAAGGGGGTTGGACAATCAGCCCCAGCATTTT	CASSWGRGLDNQPQHF
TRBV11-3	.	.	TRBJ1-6	TGTGCCAGCAGCTTCGGTTCTGGTCAGGGGAGCTCCTATAATTCACCCCTCCACTTT	CASSFGSGQGSSYNSPLHF
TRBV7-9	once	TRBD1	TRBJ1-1	TGTGCCAGCAGCAACCGGGACAGGAACACTGAAGCTTTCTTT	CASSNRDRNTEAFF
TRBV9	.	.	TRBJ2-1	TGTGCCAGCAGCGTAGCTGATGAGCAGTTCTTC	CASSVADEQFF
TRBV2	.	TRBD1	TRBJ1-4	TGTGCCAGCAGCATGACAGGGTATAATGAAAAACTGTTTTTT	CASSMTGYNEKLFF
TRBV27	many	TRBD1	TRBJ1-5	TGTGCCAGCAGGACAGGGGGGACCAATCAGCCCCAGCATTTT	CASRTGGTNQPQHF
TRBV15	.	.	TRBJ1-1	TGTGCCACCAGCGGGGGGGCAGGGCGAAACACTGAAGCTTTCTTT	CATSGGAGRNTEAFF
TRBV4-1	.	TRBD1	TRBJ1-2	TGCGCCAGCAGCCGTCGGACAGGCTCTGCCTTACTCTATGGCTACACCTTC	CASSRRTGSALLYGYTF